This T cell receptor beta chain is drawn from a study of T cells in Graves' hyperthyroidism and ophthalmopathy (dated by TCRdb to between 2017 and 2020). In terms of the full investigation: Peripheral blood was sampled at the time of initial diagnosis, prior to any treatment. TCR V-J signatures able to tell the groups apart were searched for in a discovery cohort of about a hundred patients, of whom 40 to 45 had Graves' ophthalmopathy and roughly 58 had stable Graves' hyperthyroidism. Prospective prediction of ophthalmopathy was tested in an independent validation cohort consisting of roughly 19 hyperthyroidism patients and more than 15 patients who later progressed to ophthalmopathy. For training and testing, the 100 or so patients in the discovery cohort were randomly divided in a 7:3 ratio. Thyroid tissue and blood T-cell repertoires from several Graves' hyperthyroidism patients were also compared in the study. Once sampling was done, hyperthyroidism patients were given methimazole at a starting dose of 30 mg daily, whereas ophthalmopathy patients were given high-dose intravenous methylprednisolone. According to the paper, TCR Vbeta CDR3 sequencing was carried out on some 130 peripheral blood samples, which came from some 41 ophthalmopathy, some 73 hyperthyroidism and approximately 17 progressor patients.

Findings and caveats that apply to the study as a whole: Ophthalmopathy was separated from stable hyperthyroidism by a 13 V-J signature model, with over 85% sensitivity and 81% to 83% specificity obtained in cross-validation and 80%/75% obtained in testing. Sample size was not statistically predetermined, and investigators were not blinded to group allocation. In validation, the model predicted progression to ophthalmopathy with approximately 69% sensitivity and 72% to 85% specificity, a median of 6.5 months before onset. Most expanded thyroid clonotypes (frequency above 0.001) were also detected in blood, a finding suggesting that blood repertoires may reflect thyroid immune responses.

Stable Graves' hyperthyroidism was defined as the absence of progression to ophthalmopathy over 18 months of follow-up. Hyperthyroidism patients were newly diagnosed, with disease duration under 2 months, and aged 18 to 65 years. The study excluded patients with uncontrolled infections, other autoimmune diseases, pregnancy or lactation. Diagnoses relied on clinical symptoms, serum thyroxine and TRAb, thyroid ultrasound and orbital computed tomography. Ficoll-Paque density gradient centrifugation was used to isolate PBMCs from 8 to 10 ml of fresh peripheral blood. Total RNA was extracted with Trizol reagent, and quality was checked on an Agilent 2100 Bioanalyzer. Counted from cysteine to phenylalanine, this CDR3 has 16 amino acids. The retained sequence is limited to the CDR3, 48 bases, with the frame set at the first base. The germline V gene sets CDR1 to SGHVS and CDR2 to FQNEAQ. The V end gives up 5 bases and the J end 5 bases, leaving 12 bases in the junction not matched to a gene.

The TCR beta CDR3 regions were amplified from RNA transcripts. The TCR CDR3 was subjected to a first round of RT-PCR using the HTBI primer set and the Qiagen OneStep RT-PCR kit. A second multiplex PCR round built the libraries, followed by size selection and purification. Sequencing of the libraries was done on an Illumina HiSeq2000 using paired-end 100 bp reads. In the paper's pipeline: SOAPnuke was used to process the raw data, removing reads that contained adapters or uncalled bases, had a mean Phred below 15, or lacked an exact match to the constant primer or identifier. High-quality paired reads were merged using COPE v1.2.5, and each unique nucleotide sequence was defined as a clonotype. MiTCR v1.1 was used to align clonotypes to the IMGT TRBV, TRBD and TRBJ reference segments. The analysis included only V-J combinations with a frequency above 0.0001, which together covered 99% to 99.2% of the repertoires. The TCS score was defined as the ratio of F50 (clonal expansion) to E x V (chaos), calculated using BLOSUM62-based TCRdist between CDR3 peptides within each V-J. Welch's t-statistics and random forest reduced 500 to 650 V-J features to 13, which were used in a naive Bayes classifier (R e1071). The public reads were reanalyzed by TCRdb: fastp trimming at Q25, MiXCR alignment, in-frame beta chains only. Rows with a matching CDR3 protein are joined into one entry that keeps the most common DNA and genes. These V and J calls are TCRdb output, not the study's own analysis. The sample includes a few hundred thousand distinct CDR3 sequences, with approximately 15% observed a single time. Together, the top ten hold under 8% of the sample.

As concerns this clonotype: Which antigen it targets is not known. The input lacks base qualities; no much larger clone sits a single base away.

The rearrangement joined TRBV7-8 to TRBJ1-5; 7 central nucleotides agree with TRBD1. Sequences were obtained from blood. The origin of this receptor is a woman under 40 with Graves' hyperthyroidism. The CDR3 region has the sequence CASSPTQQGNHQPQHF. The DNA sequence follows: TGTGCCAGCAGCCCTACCCAACAGGGGAACCATCAGCCCCAGCATTTT.